A selection of T cell receptor beta chains follows, all from one sample in a study of shared clonotypes between healthy human individuals. The repertoire was sequenced with immunoSEQ multiplex PCR; TCRdb's copy has only in-frame clones and lacks some. Of about 2.4 million clones listed, over 85% are singletons. The sequencing sample was made of naive CD4+ T cells from PBMCs. Receptors were obtained from a man in his late teens or twenties in good health. Some clones in this sample may be carry-over from other donors' samples. The CDR3 runs from the conserved cysteine through the conserved F or W. The D gene is left open where the match is weak. The listing skips clone size in some rows; elsewhere it reads once, few, many or a size class.

>TRBJ2-7|15|TRBV28|TRBD1|-
CASRKPGQGQKEQYF
TGTGCCAGCAGGAAACCGGGACAGGGTCAAAAGGAGCAGTACTTC
>TRBJ2-1|19|TRBV7-9|TRBD2|-
CASSLIGTSGRGNYNEQFF
TGTGCCAGCAGCTTAATAGGGACTAGCGGGAGGGGGAACTACAATGAGCAGTTCTTC
>TRBJ2-3|15|TRBV5-4|TRBD2|-
CASSSGRGSTDTQYF
TGTGCCAGCAGCTCAGGACGCGGGAGTACAGATACGCAGTATTTT
>TRBJ2-5|16|TRBV7-3|TRBD2|-
CASSLWGLAGSETQYF
TGTGCCAGCAGCCTATGGGGACTAGCGGGATCAGAGACCCAGTACTTC
>TRBJ2-2|16|TRBV10-3|TRBD2|-
CATGLAGGINTGELFF
TGTGCCACGGGACTAGCGGGAGGTATAAACACCGGGGAGCTGTTTTTT
>TRBJ1-1|16|TRBV18|TRBD1|-
CASSPRTGGMNTEAFF
TGTGCCAGCTCACCACGGACAGGGGGCATGAACACTGAAGCTTTCTTT
>TRBJ1-2|15|TRBV28|TRBD1|-
CASSLHTGGVRGYTF
TGTGCCAGCAGTTTGCACACAGGGGGCGTTAGAGGCTACACCTTC
>TRBJ2-1|15|TRBV6-5|-|-
CASRLGPSSYNEQFF
TGTGCCAGCCGACTAGGCCCGAGCTCCTACAATGAGCAGTTCTTC
>TRBJ2-5|14|TRBV7-9|TRBD1|-
CASSSDREQKTQYF
TGTGCCAGCAGCTCGGACAGGGAACAAAAGACCCAGTACTTC
>TRBJ2-3|19|TRBV5-5|-|-
CASSLVSLGPFEGTDTQYF
TGTGCCAGCAGCTTGGTCAGTCTGGGCCCTTTCGAGGGAACAGATACGCAGTATTTT
>TRBJ2-2|18|TRBV2|TRBD1|-
CASSDGDRAFIGAGELFF
TGTGCCAGCAGTGACGGAGACAGGGCATTTATAGGGGCCGGGGAGCTGTTTTTT
>TRBJ1-2|15|TRBV28|-|-
CASSLEGSPNYGYTF
TGTGCCAGCAGCCTCGAGGGGTCCCCTAACTATGGCTACACCTTC
>TRBJ1-5|15|TRBV27|-|-
CASSSLATGNQPQHF
TGTGCCAGCAGTTCACTTGCGACCGGGAATCAGCCCCAGCATTTT
>TRBJ2-1|16|TRBV7-3|-|-
CASSSMGSDSYNEQFF
TGTGCCAGCAGCTCGATGGGGTCAGACTCCTACAATGAGCAGTTCTTC
>TRBJ1-3|14|TRBV2|TRBD1|-
CASSADRAGNTIYF
TGTGCCAGCAGTGCGGACAGGGCTGGAAACACCATATATTTT
>TRBJ2-7|16|TRBV2|TRBD1|-
CASSIRPGQGVSEQYF
TGTGCCAGCAGTATACGACCGGGACAGGGGGTGTCCGAGCAGTACTTC
>TRBJ2-4|15|TRBV5-4|TRBD1|-
CASSWTGARGNIQYF
TGTGCCAGCAGCTGGACAGGGGCCAGGGGGAACATTCAGTACTTC
>TRBJ2-3|11|TRBV20-1|-|-
CSAINTDTQYF
TGCAGTGCTATTAACACAGATACGCAGTATTTT
>TRBJ2-7|18|TRBV16|TRBD2|-
CASSQYAGLGTNHYEQYF
TGTGCCAGCAGCCAATATGCAGGGCTTGGGACTAACCACTACGAGCAGTACTTC
>TRBJ1-4|14|TRBV19|-|once
CASKARATGEKLFF
TGTGCCAGTAAAGCCCGGGCCACGGGTGAAAAACTGTTTTTT
>TRBJ1-4|13|TRBV5-1|-|few
CASSYPTNEKLFF
TGCGCCAGCAGCTACCCAACTAATGAAAAACTGTTTTTT
>TRBJ2-7|17|TRBV6-1|-|-
CASSDKIAGQSSYEQYF
TGTGCCAGCAGTGACAAGATTGCGGGTCAAAGCTCCTACGAGCAGTACTTC
>TRBJ2-7|13|TRBV7-3|-|-
CASSLSWGLEQYF
TGTGCCAGCAGCTTAAGTTGGGGGCTCGAGCAGTACTTC
>TRBJ2-7|14|TRBV6-5|-|-
CASSYQRGWDEQYF
TGTGCCAGCAGTTACCAACGGGGTTGGGACGAGCAGTACTTC
>TRBJ2-1|14|TRBV5-4|-|-
CASTGSSSYNEQFF
TGTGCCAGCACCGGGAGTAGCTCCTACAATGAGCAGTTCTTC
>TRBJ1-2|14|TRBV25-1|-|-
CASSPDRLNYGYTF
TGTGCCAGCAGCCCTGACAGGCTAAACTATGGCTACACCTTC
>TRBJ2-2|15|TRBV27|-|-
CASRGAGRNTGELFF
TGTGCCAGCAGAGGGGCGGGACGGAACACCGGGGAGCTGTTTTTT
>TRBJ2-5|15|TRBV29-1|TRBD2|-
CSSRTSGRSPETQYF
TGCAGCTCTCGGACTAGCGGGAGGTCCCCGGAGACCCAGTACTTC
>TRBJ2-7|15|TRBV4-3|-|-
CASSQNRGQPYEQYF
TGCGCCAGCAGCCAAAATCGGGGTCAGCCCTACGAGCAGTACTTC
>TRBJ2-7|12|TRBV28|-|-
CASRGQRYEQYF
TGTGCCAGCAGAGGACAGCGCTACGAGCAGTACTTC
>TRBJ2-7|14|TRBV18|-|-
CASSRAQGDYEQYF
TGTGCCAGCTCAAGGGCACAGGGCGACTACGAGCAGTACTTC
>TRBJ2-3|13|TRBV19|-|-
CASSIAATDTQYF
TGTGCCAGTAGTATAGCGGCCACAGATACGCAGTATTTT
>TRBJ1-1|16|TRBV15|-|-
CATSRDLVGRGTEAFF
TGTGCCACCAGCAGAGATTTAGTGGGAAGGGGGACTGAAGCTTTCTTT
>TRBJ2-2|16|TRBV7-9|TRBD1|-
CASSLAGTGGVGELFF
TGTGCCAGCAGCCTCGCCGGGACAGGGGGTGTCGGGGAGCTGTTTTTT
>TRBJ2-1|13|TRBV6-1|-|-
CASSPGTLNEQFF
TGTGCCAGCAGTCCCGGGACCCTCAATGAGCAGTTCTTC
>TRBJ2-3|15|TRBV7-3|-|-
CASSLVRSSTDTQYF
TGTGCCAGCAGCTTAGTGAGATCCTCCACAGATACGCAGTATTTT
>TRBJ2-7|13|TRBV5-1|-|-
CASSPGRSYEQYF
TGCGCCAGCAGCCCTGGACGGTCCTACGAGCAGTACTTC
>TRBJ1-2|11|TRBV20-1|-|-
CSAPDSYGYTF
TGCAGTGCCCCGGACAGCTATGGCTACACCTTC
>TRBJ2-2|13|TRBV5-1|-|-
CASSLGKAGELFF
TGCGCCAGCAGCTTGGGAAAGGCCGGGGAGCTGTTTTTT